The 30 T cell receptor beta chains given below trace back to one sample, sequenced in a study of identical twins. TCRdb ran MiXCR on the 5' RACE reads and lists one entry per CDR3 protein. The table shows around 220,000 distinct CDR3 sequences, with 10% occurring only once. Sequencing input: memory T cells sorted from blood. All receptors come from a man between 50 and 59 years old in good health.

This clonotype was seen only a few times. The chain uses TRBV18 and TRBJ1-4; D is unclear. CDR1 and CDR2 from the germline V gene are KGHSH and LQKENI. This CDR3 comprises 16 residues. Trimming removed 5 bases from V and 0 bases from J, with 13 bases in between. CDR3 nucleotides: TGTGCCAGCTCAGAAAGCCAAGCCACAACTAATGAAAAACTGTTTTTT. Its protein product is CASSESQATTNEKLFF.

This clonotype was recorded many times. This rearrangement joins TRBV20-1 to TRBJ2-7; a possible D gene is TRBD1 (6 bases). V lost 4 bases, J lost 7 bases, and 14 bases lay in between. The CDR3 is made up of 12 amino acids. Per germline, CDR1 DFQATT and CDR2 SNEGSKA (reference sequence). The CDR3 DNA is TGCAGTGCTAAGACCAGGGGACGTGAGCAGTACTTC. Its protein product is CSAKTRGREQYF.

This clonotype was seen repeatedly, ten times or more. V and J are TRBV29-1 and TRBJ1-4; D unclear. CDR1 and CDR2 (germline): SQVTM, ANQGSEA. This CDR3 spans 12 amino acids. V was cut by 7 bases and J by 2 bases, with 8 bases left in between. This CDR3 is CSAGRTNEKLFF. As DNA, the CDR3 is TGCAGCGCTGGACGGACTAATGAAAAACTGTTTTTT.

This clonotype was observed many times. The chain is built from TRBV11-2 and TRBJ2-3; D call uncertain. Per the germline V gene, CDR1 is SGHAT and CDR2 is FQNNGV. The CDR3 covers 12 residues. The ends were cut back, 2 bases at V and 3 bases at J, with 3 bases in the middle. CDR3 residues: CASSLQTDTQYF. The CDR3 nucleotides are TGTGCCAGCAGCTTACAGACAGATACGCAGTATTTT.

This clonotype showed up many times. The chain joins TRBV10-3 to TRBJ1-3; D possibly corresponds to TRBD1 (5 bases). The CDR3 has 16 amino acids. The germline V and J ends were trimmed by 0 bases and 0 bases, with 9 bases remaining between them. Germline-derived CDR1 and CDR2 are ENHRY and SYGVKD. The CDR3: CAISESGPSSGNTIYF. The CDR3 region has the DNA TGTGCCATCAGTGAGTCGGGGCCCAGCTCTGGAAACACCATATATTTT.

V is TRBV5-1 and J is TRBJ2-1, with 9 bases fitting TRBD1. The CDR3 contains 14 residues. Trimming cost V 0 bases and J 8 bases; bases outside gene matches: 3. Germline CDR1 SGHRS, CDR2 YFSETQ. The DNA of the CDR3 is TGCGCCAGCAGCTTGGTGGGACAGGGCGATGAGCAGTTCTTC. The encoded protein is CASSLVGQGDEQFF.

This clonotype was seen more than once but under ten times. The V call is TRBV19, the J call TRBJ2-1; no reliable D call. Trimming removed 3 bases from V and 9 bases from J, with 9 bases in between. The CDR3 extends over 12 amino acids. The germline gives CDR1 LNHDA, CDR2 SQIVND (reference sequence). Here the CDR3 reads CASSIHLPEQFF. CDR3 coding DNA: TGTGCCAGTAGTATCCACCTCCCTGAGCAGTTCTTC.

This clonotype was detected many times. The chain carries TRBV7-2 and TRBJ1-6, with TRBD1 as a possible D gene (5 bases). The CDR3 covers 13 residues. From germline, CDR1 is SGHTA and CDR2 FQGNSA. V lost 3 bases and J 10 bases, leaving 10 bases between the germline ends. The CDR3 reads CASSFGGLSPLHF. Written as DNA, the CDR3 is TGTGCCAGCAGCTTCGGGGGTTTGTCACCCCTCCACTTT.

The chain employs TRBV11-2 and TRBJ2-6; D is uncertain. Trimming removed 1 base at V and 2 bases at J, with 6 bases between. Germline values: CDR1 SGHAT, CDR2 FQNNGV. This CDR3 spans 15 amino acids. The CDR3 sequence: CASSLGAAGANVLTF. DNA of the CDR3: TGTGCCAGCAGCTTAGGGGCAGCTGGGGCCAACGTCCTGACTTTC.

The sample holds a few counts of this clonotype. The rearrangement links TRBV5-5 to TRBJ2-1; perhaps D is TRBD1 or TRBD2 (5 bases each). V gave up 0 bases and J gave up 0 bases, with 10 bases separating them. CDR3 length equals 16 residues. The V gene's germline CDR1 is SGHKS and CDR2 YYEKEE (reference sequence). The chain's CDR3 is CASSLDWDPSYNEQFF. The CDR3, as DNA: TGTGCCAGCAGCTTGGATTGGGACCCCTCCTACAATGAGCAGTTCTTC. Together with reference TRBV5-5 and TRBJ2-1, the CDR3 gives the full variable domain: DAGVTQSPTHLIKTRGQQVTLRCSPISGHKSVSWYQQVLGQGPQFIFQYYEKEERGRGNFPDRFSARQFPNYSSELNVNALLLGDSALYLCASSLDWDPSYNEQFFGPGTRLTVL.

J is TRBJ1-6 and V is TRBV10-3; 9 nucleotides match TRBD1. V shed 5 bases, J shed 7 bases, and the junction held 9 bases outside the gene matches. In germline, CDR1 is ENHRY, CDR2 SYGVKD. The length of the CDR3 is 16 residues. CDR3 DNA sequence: TGTGCCATCAGTCAAGCCGGGACAGGGAACAATTCACCCCTCCACTTT. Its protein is CAISQAGTGNNSPLHF.

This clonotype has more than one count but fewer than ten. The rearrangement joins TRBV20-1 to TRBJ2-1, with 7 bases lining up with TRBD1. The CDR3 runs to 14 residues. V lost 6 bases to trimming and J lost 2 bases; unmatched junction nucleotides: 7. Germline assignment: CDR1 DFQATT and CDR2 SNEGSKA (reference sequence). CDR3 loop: CSAEGTAAYNEQFF. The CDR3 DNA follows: TGCAGTGCCGAAGGGACAGCCGCCTACAATGAGCAGTTCTTC.

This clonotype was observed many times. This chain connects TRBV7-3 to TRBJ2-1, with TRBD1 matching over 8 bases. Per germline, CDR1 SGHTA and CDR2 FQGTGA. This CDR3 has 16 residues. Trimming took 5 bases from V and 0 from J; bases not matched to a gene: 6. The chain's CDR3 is CASSTRQGSSYNEQFF. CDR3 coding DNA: TGTGCCAGCAGCACCCGACAGGGGAGCTCCTACAATGAGCAGTTCTTC.

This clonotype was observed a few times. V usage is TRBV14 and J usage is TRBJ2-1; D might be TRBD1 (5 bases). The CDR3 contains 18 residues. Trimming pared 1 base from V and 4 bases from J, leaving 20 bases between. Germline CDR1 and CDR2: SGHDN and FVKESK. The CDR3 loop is CASSQVSSYGAWYNEQFF. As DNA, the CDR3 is TGTGCCAGCAGCCAAGTTTCCAGCTATGGGGCGTGGTACAATGAGCAGTTCTTC.

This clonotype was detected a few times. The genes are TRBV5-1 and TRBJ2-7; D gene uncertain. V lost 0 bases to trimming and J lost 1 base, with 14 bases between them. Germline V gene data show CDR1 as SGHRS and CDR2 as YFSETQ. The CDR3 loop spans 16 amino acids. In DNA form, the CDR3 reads TGCGCCAGCAGCTTGGCCTCGGGTATGGGTTCCTACGAGCAGTACTTC. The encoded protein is CASSLASGMGSYEQYF.

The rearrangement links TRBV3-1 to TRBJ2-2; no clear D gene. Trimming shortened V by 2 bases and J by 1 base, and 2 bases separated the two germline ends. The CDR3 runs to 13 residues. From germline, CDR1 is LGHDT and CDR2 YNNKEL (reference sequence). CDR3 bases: TGTGCCAGCAGCCAACAGAACACCGGGGAGCTGTTTTTT. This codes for CASSQQNTGELFF.

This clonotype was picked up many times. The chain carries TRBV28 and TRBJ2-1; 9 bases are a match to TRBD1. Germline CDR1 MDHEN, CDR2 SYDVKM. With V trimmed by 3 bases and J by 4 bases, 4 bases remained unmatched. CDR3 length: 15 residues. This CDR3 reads CASSFSGTGYNEQFF. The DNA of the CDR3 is TGTGCCAGCAGTTTCTCCGGGACAGGGTACAATGAGCAGTTCTTC. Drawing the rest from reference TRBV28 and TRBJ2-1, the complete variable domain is DVKVTQSSRYLVKRTGEKVFLECVQDMDHENMFWYRQDPGLGLRLIYFSYDVKMKEKGDIPEGYSVSREKKERFSLILESASTNQTSMYLCASSFSGTGYNEQFFGPGTRLTVL.

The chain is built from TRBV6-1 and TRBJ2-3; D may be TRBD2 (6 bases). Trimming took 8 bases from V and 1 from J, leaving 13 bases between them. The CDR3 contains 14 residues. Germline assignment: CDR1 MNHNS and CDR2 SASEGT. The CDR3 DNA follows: TGTGCCAGCCGCCGGGACTGGCGCACAGATACGCAGTATTTT. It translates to CASRRDWRTDTQYF.

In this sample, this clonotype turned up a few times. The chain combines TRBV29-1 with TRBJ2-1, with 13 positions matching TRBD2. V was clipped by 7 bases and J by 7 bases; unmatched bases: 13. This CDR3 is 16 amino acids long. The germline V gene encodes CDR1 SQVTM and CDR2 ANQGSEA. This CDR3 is CSGAYGLAGVGNEQFF. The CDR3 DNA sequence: TGCAGCGGCGCCTATGGACTAGCGGGAGTAGGGAATGAGCAGTTCTTC.

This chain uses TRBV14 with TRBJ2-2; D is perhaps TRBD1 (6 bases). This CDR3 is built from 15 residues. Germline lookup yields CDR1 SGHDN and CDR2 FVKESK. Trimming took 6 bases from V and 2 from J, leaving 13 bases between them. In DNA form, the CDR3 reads TGTGCCAGCAGTCCGGACAGATCAAACACCGGGGAGCTGTTTTTT. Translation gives CASSPDRSNTGELFF.

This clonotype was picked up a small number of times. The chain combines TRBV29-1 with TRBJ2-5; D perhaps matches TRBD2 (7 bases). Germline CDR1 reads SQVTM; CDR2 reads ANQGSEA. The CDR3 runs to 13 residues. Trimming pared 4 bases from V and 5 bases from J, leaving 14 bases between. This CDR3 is CSVARWGGETQYF. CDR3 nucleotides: TGCAGCGTTGCAAGGTGGGGGGGCGAGACCCAGTACTTC.

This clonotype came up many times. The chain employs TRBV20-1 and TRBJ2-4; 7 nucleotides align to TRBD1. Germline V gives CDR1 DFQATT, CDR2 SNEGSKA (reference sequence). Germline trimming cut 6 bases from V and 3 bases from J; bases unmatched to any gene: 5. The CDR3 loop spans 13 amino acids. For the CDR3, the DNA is TGCAGTGCGCGCCGGGACAGCAAAAACATTCAGTACTTC. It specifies CSARRDSKNIQYF.

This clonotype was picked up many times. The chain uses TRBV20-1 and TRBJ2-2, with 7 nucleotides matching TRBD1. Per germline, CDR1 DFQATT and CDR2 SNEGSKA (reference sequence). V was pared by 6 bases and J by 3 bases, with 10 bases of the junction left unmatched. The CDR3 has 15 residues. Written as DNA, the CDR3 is TGCAGTGCCAAATCCGGGACAGCCTACACCGGGGAGCTGTTTTTT. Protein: CSAKSGTAYTGELFF.

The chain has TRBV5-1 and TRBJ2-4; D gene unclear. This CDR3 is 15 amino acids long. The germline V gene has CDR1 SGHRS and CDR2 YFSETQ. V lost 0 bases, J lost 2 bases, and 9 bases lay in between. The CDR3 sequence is CASSLVLGPKNIQYF. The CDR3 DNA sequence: TGCGCCAGCAGCTTGGTGTTAGGACCCAAAAACATTCAGTACTTC.

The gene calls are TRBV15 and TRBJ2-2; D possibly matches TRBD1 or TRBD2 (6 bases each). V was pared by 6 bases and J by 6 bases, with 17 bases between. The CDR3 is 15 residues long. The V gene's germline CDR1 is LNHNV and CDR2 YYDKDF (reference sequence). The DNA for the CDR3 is TGTGCCACCAGGCAGGGGACTTACGGTCCCGGGGAGCTGTTTTTT. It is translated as CATRQGTYGPGELFF.

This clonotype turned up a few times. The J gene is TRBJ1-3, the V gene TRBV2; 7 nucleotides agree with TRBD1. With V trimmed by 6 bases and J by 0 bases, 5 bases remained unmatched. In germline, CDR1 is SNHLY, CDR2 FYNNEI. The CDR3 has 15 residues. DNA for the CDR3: TGTGCCAGCAGCGCTAGACAGGGCTCTGGAAACACCATATATTTT. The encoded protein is CASSARQGSGNTIYF. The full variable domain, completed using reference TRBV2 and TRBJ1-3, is EPEVTQTPSHQVTQMGQEVILRCVPISNHLYFYWYRQILGQKVEFLVSFYNNEISEKSEIFDDQFSVERPDGSNFTLKIRSTKLEDSAMYFCASSARQGSGNTIYFGEGSWLTVV.

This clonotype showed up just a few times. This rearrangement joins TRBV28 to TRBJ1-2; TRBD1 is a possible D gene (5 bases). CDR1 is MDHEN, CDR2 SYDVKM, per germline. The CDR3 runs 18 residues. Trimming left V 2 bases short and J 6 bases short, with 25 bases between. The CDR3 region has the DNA TGTGCCAGCAGTTTAAGTGGTGGGGGAGGTTACAGCCGAAATGGCTACACCTTC. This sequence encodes CASSLSGGGGYSRNGYTF.

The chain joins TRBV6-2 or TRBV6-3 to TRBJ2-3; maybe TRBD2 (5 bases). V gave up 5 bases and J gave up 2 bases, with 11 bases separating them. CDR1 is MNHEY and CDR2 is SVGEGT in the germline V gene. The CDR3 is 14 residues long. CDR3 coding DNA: TGTGCCAGCAGTCAACTAGATTTCACAGATACGCAGTATTTT. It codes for CASSQLDFTDTQYF.

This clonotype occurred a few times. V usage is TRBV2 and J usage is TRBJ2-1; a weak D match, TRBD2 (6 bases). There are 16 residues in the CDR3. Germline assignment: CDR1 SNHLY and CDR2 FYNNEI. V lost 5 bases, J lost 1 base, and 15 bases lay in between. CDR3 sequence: CASSFHSGGSYNEQFF. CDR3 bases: TGTGCCAGCAGTTTTCACAGTGGGGGGTCCTACAATGAGCAGTTCTTC.

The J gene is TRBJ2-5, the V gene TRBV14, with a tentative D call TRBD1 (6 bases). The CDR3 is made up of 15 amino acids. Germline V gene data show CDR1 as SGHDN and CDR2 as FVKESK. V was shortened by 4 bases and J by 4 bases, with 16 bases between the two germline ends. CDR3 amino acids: CASSRTTGIGETQYF. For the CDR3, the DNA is TGTGCCAGCAGCCGGACCACAGGGATCGGAGAGACCCAGTACTTC.